Below are 30 T cell receptor beta chains sequenced from a single sample in a study of brain T cells in children with intractable seizures (dated by TCRdb to the early 2020s). The meaning of the sample's time point label: blood from clinic visit 5 months post-surgery; TSC patient then seizure free. Library preparation was by the immunoSEQ multiplex PCR assay. TCRdb's version of the immuneACCESS table is confined to in-frame rearrangements and falls short of the full clone set. An unresolved V gene accounts for under half of the shortfall where checked; the remainder is of unknown origin. The sample table contains approximately 330,000 clones; only one count was recorded for 85% to 95% of them. The top ten clonotypes cover roughly 6% of the sample. Source: peripheral blood, taken 4 to 5 months after surgery. These receptors all come from a boy under two years old with tuberous sclerosis and intractable seizures.

V is TRBV7-9 and J is TRBJ2-3; 11 bases match TRBD2. The CDR3 consists of 16 residues. The J segment lost 4 bases and the V segment lost 2 bases, leaving 5 bases of the junction unmatched. Germline-derived CDR1 and CDR2 are SEHNR and FQNEAQ (reference sequence). The chain's CDR3 is CASSLRGLAGPDTQYF. DNA for the CDR3: TGTGCCAGCAGCTTAAGAGGACTAGCGGGTCCAGATACGCAGTATTTT.

The chain joins TRBV19 to TRBJ2-2; 12 bases map to TRBD2. Germline CDR1 and CDR2: LNHDA and SQIVND (reference sequence). The junction had 4 bases not matched to a gene; V was cut back by 7 bases and J by 4 bases. CDR3 length: 15 residues. The CDR3: CASNGLAGITGELFF. CDR3 bases: TGTGCCAGTAATGGACTAGCGGGAATCACCGGGGAGCTGTTTTTT.

This clone was seen more than once but under ten times. V usage is TRBV6-5 and J usage is TRBJ1-5; 9 positions agree with TRBD1. CDR3 length equals 15 residues. CDR1 is MNHEY, CDR2 SVGAGI, per germline. The V and J ends lost 6 bases and 4 bases, in that order; junction bases with no gene match: 7. This CDR3 is CASSRGQGLNQPQHF. In DNA, the CDR3 is TGTGCCAGCAGCAGGGGACAGGGACTTAATCAGCCCCAGCATTTT.

This chain uses TRBV7-2 with TRBJ1-2; D uncertain. This CDR3 comprises 19 residues. CDR1 is SGHTA and CDR2 is FQGNSA in the germline V gene. Trimming stripped 2 bases from V and 8 bases from J, with 30 bases between. CDR3 DNA: TGTGCCAGCAGCTTACCCCCTCGCGGGGAGACCTCATTTTTCTCGGGCTACACCTTC. Amino acids: CASSLPPRGETSFFSGYTF.

The rearrangement joins TRBV30 to TRBJ1-1; no clear D. Germline CDR1 and CDR2: GTSNPN and SVGIG (reference sequence). Trimming pared 7 bases from V and 3 bases from J, leaving 6 bases between. The CDR3 has 10 amino acids. In DNA, the CDR3 is TGTGCCTTAGCGGACACTGAAGCTTTCTTT. This encodes CALADTEAFF.

This rearrangement joins TRBV9 to TRBJ2-1; perhaps TRBD1 as D (6 bases). The length of the CDR3 is 14 residues. V lost 3 bases and J lost 2, with 9 bases in between. The germline V gene encodes CDR1 SGDLS and CDR2 YYNGEE. CDR3 DNA sequence: TGTGCCAGCAGCGCTAGGGGGACCTACAATGAGCAGTTCTTC. As protein: CASSARGTYNEQFF.

This chain links TRBV7-9 with TRBJ1-2, with D possibly matching TRBD1 (5 bases). Looked up from germline, CDR1 is SEHNR and CDR2 is FQNEAQ (reference sequence). This CDR3 comprises 17 residues. Trimming removed 0 bases from V and 3 bases from J, with 17 bases in between. The CDR3 nucleotides read TGTGCCAGCAGCTTAGCCCCTGACAGCCCTATTGACTATGGCTACACCTTC. Translated, it gives CASSLAPDSPIDYGYTF.

V usage is TRBV6-5 and J usage is TRBJ2-7, with 7 bases aligning to TRBD1. CDR1 and CDR2 (germline): MNHEY, SVGAGI. This CDR3 is built from 15 residues. V was pared by 10 bases and J by 3 bases, with 15 bases of the junction left unmatched. CDR3 protein: CATRTDRVGNYEQYF. In nucleotides, the CDR3 is TGTGCCACCAGGACAGACAGGGTAGGGAACTACGAGCAGTACTTC.

The V gene is TRBV5-1, the J gene TRBJ2-3; D uncertain. Trimming stripped 0 bases from V and 2 bases from J, with 10 bases between. Germline V lookup: CDR1 SGHRS, CDR2 YFSETQ. The CDR3 has 15 amino acids. The CDR3 sequence is CASSLGFLPTDTQYF. CDR3 DNA: TGCGCCAGCAGCTTGGGCTTTCTCCCCACAGATACGCAGTATTTT.

V is TRBV11-1 and J is TRBJ1-6; D might be TRBD1 (6 bases). This CDR3 is 15 amino acids long. The germline CDR1 and CDR2 sequences are SGHAT and FQDESV (reference sequence). V was trimmed by 2 bases and J by 2 bases, leaving 7 bases between them. The CDR3 region is CASSLRTAYNSPLHF. The CDR3 nucleotides read TGTGCCAGCAGCTTAAGGACAGCCTATAATTCACCCCTCCACTTT.

The chain couples TRBV7-2 to TRBJ2-3, with D perhaps TRBD1 (5 bases). This CDR3 has 15 amino acids. Germline CDR1 is SGHTA and CDR2 is FQGNSA. V lost 1 base and J 3 bases, leaving 11 bases between the germline ends. In DNA, the CDR3 is TGTGCCAGCAGCTTAGTTCAGGGTCCTACAGATACGCAGTATTTT. Its translation is CASSLVQGPTDTQYF.

The V and J genes are TRBV2 and TRBJ2-7, with 8 bases aligning to TRBD2. The CDR3 contains 16 residues. From germline, CDR1 is SNHLY and CDR2 FYNNEI. Germline trimming cut 3 bases from V and 3 bases from J; bases unmatched to any gene: 10. This CDR3 is CASSDQREPYVYEQYF. As DNA, the CDR3 is TGTGCCAGCAGTGACCAGCGGGAGCCTTATGTCTACGAGCAGTACTTC.

The V and J genes are TRBV24-1 and TRBJ2-7; 8 bases align to TRBD1. CDR1 is KGHDR, CDR2 SFDVKD, per germline. J gave up 2 bases and V 4 bases, and 6 bases lay outside the gene matches. This CDR3 spans 15 amino acids. This chain's CDR3 is CATSDTDRETYEQYF. The DNA for the CDR3 is TGTGCCACCAGTGACACGGACAGGGAAACCTACGAGCAGTACTTC.

The chain joins TRBV9 to TRBJ1-1; no reliable D call. Germline-derived CDR1 and CDR2 are SGDLS and YYNGEE. The CDR3 spans 17 residues. Trimming took off 0 bases at V and 0 bases at J, with 15 bases between the two ends. Here the CDR3 reads CASSVAATRAMNTEAFF. The DNA for the CDR3 is TGTGCCAGCAGCGTAGCTGCCACGAGGGCGATGAACACTGAAGCTTTCTTT. Full variable domain (missing parts from reference TRBV9 and TRBJ1-1): DSGVTQTPKHLITATGQRVTLRCSPRSGDLSVYWYQQSLDQGLQFLIQYYNGEERAKGNILERFSAQQFPDLHSELNLSSLELGDSALYFCASSVAATRAMNTEAFFGQGTRLTVV.

Comments on this clone: At one boundary the junction diverges from the germline segment, which might be a read error. The rearrangement joins TRBV7-7 to TRBJ2-1; 11 bases are shared with TRBD2. Germline CDR1 is SSHAT and CDR2 is FNYEAQ (reference sequence). The CDR3 runs 17 residues. CDR3 loop: CASSRLAGRSSYNEQFF. The CDR3 DNA is TGTGCTAGCAGCCGACTAGCGGGGAGAAGCTCCTACAATGAGCAGTTCTTC.

The V and J genes are TRBV4-1 and TRBJ2-2, with D possibly being TRBD2 (5 bases). The ends were cut back, 1 base at V and 3 bases at J, with 9 bases in the middle. The CDR3 extends over 15 amino acids. Germline loops: CDR1 MGHRA, CDR2 YSYEKL. In DNA, the CDR3 is TGCGCCAGCAGCCAAGGGGCGGGTTACACCGGGGAGCTGTTTTTT. Its translation is CASSQGAGYTGELFF.

The rearrangement joins TRBV2 to TRBJ1-5; no clear D. This CDR3 has 14 amino acids. The germline V gene encodes CDR1 SNHLY and CDR2 FYNNEI. V was pared by 3 bases and J by 4 bases, with 10 bases between. Here the CDR3 DNA reads TGTGCCAGCAGTGATCGGCAGATTAATCAGCCCCAGCATTTT. This gives the protein CASSDRQINQPQHF.

The chain carries TRBV28 and TRBJ2-7; 8 nucleotides agree with TRBD2. CDR3 length: 17 amino acids. Germline CDR1 is MDHEN and CDR2 is SYDVKM. The V and J ends lost 4 bases and 4 bases, in that order; junction bases with no gene match: 15. CDR3 sequence (DNA): TGTGCCAGCAGTTCCTTTTTTAGAAGCGGGAGATGGTACGAGCAGTACTTC. This encodes CASSSFFRSGRWYEQYF.

This clone has a single count. This chain joins TRBV27 and TRBJ2-7; weak D call: TRBD1 (6 bases). The V and J ends lost 2 bases and 3 bases respectively, with 11 bases between them. Germline CDR1 is MNHEY and CDR2 is SMNVEV (reference sequence). The CDR3 length is 14 residues. CDR3 coding DNA: TGTGCCAGCAGTTTAACGCTCAGGGGCTACGAGCAGTACTTC. Translating gives CASSLTLRGYEQYF.

The genes are TRBV3-1 (or the pseudogene TRBV3-2) and TRBJ1-4, with unresolved D. V lost 5 bases and J 7 bases, leaving 17 bases between the germline ends. Germline CDR1 LGHDT, CDR2 YNNKEL (reference sequence). There are 15 residues in the CDR3. In nucleotides, the CDR3 is TGTGCCAGCAGCACAAGGTCGGGGAAGGGTGAAAAACTGTTTTTT. This translates into CASSTRSGKGEKLFF.

The chain links TRBV3-1 (or the pseudogene TRBV3-2) to TRBJ1-5; TRBD1 aligns across 7 bases. Looked up from germline, CDR1 is LGHDT and CDR2 is YNNKEL (reference sequence). This CDR3 contains 13 residues. The J segment lost 7 bases and the V segment lost 5 bases, leaving 5 bases of the junction unmatched. Here the CDR3 reads CASSGQGVQPQHF. Written as DNA, the CDR3 is TGTGCCAGCAGCGGTCAGGGGGTACAGCCCCAGCATTTT.

The rearrangement links TRBV6-5 to TRBJ1-3, with D unresolved. This CDR3 comprises 15 residues. The V and J ends lost 0 bases and 0 bases respectively, with 6 bases between them. Germline V gives CDR1 MNHEY, CDR2 SVGAGI. The CDR3 DNA sequence: TGTGCCAGCAGTTACTCACTGTTCTCTGGAAACACCATATATTTT. Amino acid sequence: CASSYSLFSGNTIYF.

The V and J genes are TRBV15 and TRBJ2-7, with D possibly TRBD2 on 7 matching bases. CDR1 and CDR2 from the germline V gene are LNHNV and YYDKDF (reference sequence). V shed 5 bases and J shed 6 bases, with 14 bases lying between them. The CDR3 totals 13 residues. For the CDR3, the DNA is TGTGCCACCAGCTTTGGGGGGGCAAGCGAGCAGTACTTC. As protein: CATSFGGASEQYF.

The chain joins TRBV3-1 (or the pseudogene TRBV3-2) to TRBJ2-3; 13 positions agree with TRBD2. CDR1 and CDR2 from the germline V gene are LGHDT and YNNKEL (reference sequence). The CDR3 is 17 amino acids. With 1 base clipped from V and 4 bases from J, the junction kept 5 bases outside the gene matches. CDR3 bases: TGTGCCAGCAGCCAAGTGCGGACTAGCGGGAGACCAGATACGCAGTATTTT. Translated, it gives CASSQVRTSGRPDTQYF.

This chain links TRBV10-3 with TRBJ2-7; no clear D gene. CDR1 and CDR2 from the germline V gene are ENHRY and SYGVKD. The CDR3 sequence is 13 residues long. V lost 6 bases, J lost 5 bases, and 14 bases lay in between. The CDR3 is CAIRKKGRDEQYF. The CDR3 region has the DNA TGTGCCATCAGGAAGAAAGGACGGGACGAGCAGTACTTC.

The gene calls are TRBV7-9 and TRBJ2-7; D assignment may be TRBD1 or TRBD2 (5 bases each). Germline V gives CDR1 SEHNR, CDR2 FQNEAQ (reference sequence). This CDR3 contains 15 residues. The ends were cut back, 5 bases at V and 0 bases at J, with 14 bases in the middle. CDR3 bases: TGTGCCAGCAGCGTCCGGGACGGTTCCTCCTACGAGCAGTACTTC. Encoded protein: CASSVRDGSSYEQYF.

The V and J genes are TRBV7-9 and TRBJ1-1; D gene ambiguous. The CDR3 extends over 15 amino acids. V gave up 4 bases and J gave up 1 base, with 13 bases separating them. Germline V gives CDR1 SEHNR, CDR2 FQNEAQ (reference sequence). CDR3 nucleotides: TGTGCCAGCAGCTCCCCCCCCCGTGGGAACACTGAAGCTTTCTTT. Protein sequence: CASSSPPRGNTEAFF.

This rearrangement joins TRBV2 to TRBJ2-1; D gene unclear. Trimming removed 4 bases at V and 0 bases at J, with 16 bases between. The germline gives CDR1 SNHLY, CDR2 FYNNEI. The CDR3 contains 17 residues. CDR3 protein: CASSVELPLSSYNEQFF. The CDR3 coding sequence is TGTGCCAGCAGTGTTGAGCTCCCCTTGAGCTCCTACAATGAGCAGTTCTTC. Variable domain in full (rest from reference TRBV2 and TRBJ2-1): EPEVTQTPSHQVTQMGQEVILRCVPISNHLYFYWYRQILGQKVEFLVSFYNNEISEKSEIFDDQFSVERPDGSNFTLKIRSTKLEDSAMYFCASSVELPLSSYNEQFFGPGTRLTVL.

The V gene is TRBV6-1, the J gene TRBJ2-3, with D unclear. The V gene lost 1 base and the J gene lost 6 bases, with 14 bases spanning the gap. This CDR3 is built from 15 residues. The germline CDR1 and CDR2 sequences are MNHNS and SASEGT. This CDR3 reads CASSEGAIGADTQYF. CDR3 DNA: TGTGCCAGCAGTGAAGGCGCCATAGGAGCGGATACGCAGTATTTT.

The V and J genes are TRBV18 and TRBJ2-1; D not resolved. Per the germline V gene, CDR1 is KGHSH and CDR2 is LQKENI. This CDR3 is 15 amino acids long. The ends were cut back, 2 bases at V and 2 bases at J, with 10 bases in the middle. The CDR3 DNA follows: TGTGCCAGCTCACCAGCCAACACCGCCTACAATGAGCAGTTCTTC. Its protein product is CASSPANTAYNEQFF. Full variable domain (remainder filled in from reference TRBV18 and TRBJ2-1): NAGVMQNPRHLVRRRGQEARLRCSPMKGHSHVYWYRQLPEEGLKFMVYLQKENIIDESGMPKERFSAEFPKEGPSILRIQQVVRGDSAAYFCASSPANTAYNEQFFGPGTRLTVL.